A single sample is the source of the 3 T cell receptor beta chains below, sequenced in a study of blood T cell repertoires in COVID-19. Measured with immunoSEQ multiplex PCR; TCRdb has only the in-frame clones, and not every one. The sample contains roughly 160,000 clones, under 90% of which appear only once. Sequencing used PBMCs or T cells enriched from blood (not recorded which). The origin of the receptors is a woman aged 55 to 70 who had recovered from COVID-19.

As regards this clone: Other DNA variants within this sample encode the same CDR3. V and J are TRBV5-1 and TRBJ2-5; tentative D call: TRBD1 (5 bases). With 3 bases removed from V and 5 bases from J, the gap between germline ends came to 11 bases. CDR3 length: 13 residues. The germline gives CDR1 SGHRS, CDR2 YFSETQ. The CDR3 sequence is CASSSPGLETQYF. The CDR3 DNA reads as TGCGCCAGCAGCTCCCCAGGGCTGGAGACCCAGTACTTC.

This chain links TRBV6-6 with TRBJ1-1; possibly TRBD1 for D (5 bases). Germline CDR1 is MNHNY and CDR2 is SVGAGI (reference sequence). The ends were cut back, 2 bases at V and 7 bases at J, with 5 bases in the middle. This CDR3 has 11 residues. The CDR3 DNA reads as TGTGCCAGCAGTTACGACAGTGAAGCTTTCTTT. This translates into CASSYDSEAFF.

The gene calls are TRBV25-1 and TRBJ1-1, with D perhaps matching TRBD1 (5 bases). Trimming took 2 bases from V and 0 from J, leaving 13 bases between them. This CDR3 contains 16 residues. Germline values: CDR1 MGHDK, CDR2 SYGVNS. CDR3 DNA: TGTGCCAGCAGTGAAGAGGCCACGGACATGAACACTGAAGCTTTCTTT. This translates into CASSEEATDMNTEAFF.